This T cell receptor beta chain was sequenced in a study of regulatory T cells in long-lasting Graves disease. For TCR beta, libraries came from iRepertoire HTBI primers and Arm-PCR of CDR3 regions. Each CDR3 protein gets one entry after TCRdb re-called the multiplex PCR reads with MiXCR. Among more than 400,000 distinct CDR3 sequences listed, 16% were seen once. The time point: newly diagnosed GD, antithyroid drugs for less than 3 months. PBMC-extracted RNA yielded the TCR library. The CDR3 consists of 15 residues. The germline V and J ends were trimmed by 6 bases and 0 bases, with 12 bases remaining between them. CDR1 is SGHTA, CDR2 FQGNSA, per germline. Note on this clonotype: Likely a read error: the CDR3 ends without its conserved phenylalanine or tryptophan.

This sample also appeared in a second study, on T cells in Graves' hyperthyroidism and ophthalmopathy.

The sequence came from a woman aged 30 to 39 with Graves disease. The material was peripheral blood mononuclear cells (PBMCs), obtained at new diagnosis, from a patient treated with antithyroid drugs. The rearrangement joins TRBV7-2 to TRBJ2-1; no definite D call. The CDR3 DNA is TGTGCCAGCAGGCTCGGACGCAGCTCCTACAATGAGCAGTTCCTC. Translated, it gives CASRLGRSSYNEQFL.